These 2 T cell receptor beta chains came from one sample sequenced in a study of CD8+CD57+ T cells in acquired aplastic anemia. Both TCR beta VDJ combination and CDR3 sequence profiling were carried out. Genomic DNA was the template for this profiling. TCRdb recomputed calls from the reads with MiXCR, one row per CDR3 protein. The table has about 220,000 distinct CDR3 sequences, roughly 33% seen once. Sample: sorted CD4+, CD8+, or CD8+CD57+ T cells (not recorded which) from PBMCs. The receptor source for this set is a human donor in good health, serving as a control.

V gene TRBV15 combines with J gene TRBJ2-7, with D uncertain. Germline V gene lookup returns CDR1 LNHNV and CDR2 YYDKDF (reference sequence). Trimming cost V 0 bases and J 2 bases, with 11 bases left between them. The CDR3 length is 15 residues. This CDR3 is CATSREGTGTYEQYF. CDR3 sequence (DNA): TGTGCCACCAGCAGAGAAGGTACGGGCACCTACGAGCAGTACTTC.

This clonotype appeared a few times. The V gene is TRBV4-1, the J gene TRBJ2-3; 11 nucleotides agree with TRBD2. This CDR3 spans 16 amino acids. Germline V gives CDR1 MGHRA, CDR2 YSYEKL. V shed 0 bases and J 4 bases; nucleotides not matched to a gene: 3. The CDR3 protein is CASSQELAGVPDTQYF. CDR3 DNA sequence: TGCGCCAGCAGCCAAGAACTAGCGGGAGTCCCAGATACGCAGTATTTT.